In this sample, the clone carrying this TCR beta chain turned up a few times. Using a J-beta primer mix together with a sample-barcoded 5' primer, a second PCR was run for about 6 to 12 cycles. MiXCR, run by TCRdb on the 5' RACE reads, gives a single entry per CDR3 protein. The repertoire holds 540,000 or so distinct CDR3 sequences, with about 25% as singletons. This specimen comes from a study of blood T cells in healthy people across ages. Germline CDR1 and CDR2: LGHNA and YSLEER. CDR3 length equals 12 residues. V was shortened by 4 bases and J by 11 bases, with 12 bases between the two germline ends. The same specimen was also included in a second study, on T cells of mothers and their children.

This receptor was identified in a boy aged 5-17 years in good health. The rearrangement uses TRBV4-3 and TRBJ1-5; D call uncertain. Sequencing was performed on blood. The DNA of the CDR3 is TGCGCCAGCAGCCGGGAAGACTTGACCCAGCATTTT. It yields the protein CASSREDLTQHF.